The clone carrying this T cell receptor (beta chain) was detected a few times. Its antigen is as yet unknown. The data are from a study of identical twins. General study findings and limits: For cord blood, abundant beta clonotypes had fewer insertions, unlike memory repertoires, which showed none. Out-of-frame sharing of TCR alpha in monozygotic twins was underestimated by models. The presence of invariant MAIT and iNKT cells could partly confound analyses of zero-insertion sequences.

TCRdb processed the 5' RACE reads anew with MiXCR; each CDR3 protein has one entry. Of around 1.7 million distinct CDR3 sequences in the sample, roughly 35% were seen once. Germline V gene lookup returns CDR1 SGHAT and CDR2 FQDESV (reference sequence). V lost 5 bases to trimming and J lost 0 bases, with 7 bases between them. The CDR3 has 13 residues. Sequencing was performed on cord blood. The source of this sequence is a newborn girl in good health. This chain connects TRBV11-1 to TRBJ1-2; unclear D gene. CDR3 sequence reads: CASSSHSNYGYTF. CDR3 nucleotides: TGTGCCAGCAGCAGCCATTCTAACTATGGCTACACCTTC.